This TCR beta chain is from a study of T-cell memory formation after mild COVID-19. General study findings and limits: Later expanders leaned CD4+, whereas clones that contracted between day 15 and 85 were balanced CD4/CD8. Most CD4+ clones that shrank were in CM and EM, while CD8+ ones turned up in EMRA. Cross-reactive memory appears to have joined, as suggested by some responding clones showing up in pre-infection memory.

TCRdb re-derived calls from the 5' RACE reads in MiXCR, one entry per CDR3 protein. The repertoire holds just over 400,000 distinct CDR3 sequences, with 20% to 30% as singletons. As regards this clonotype: Its target is not known.

Trimming left V 6 bases short and J 6 bases short, with 14 bases between. CDR3 length equals 13 residues. The sample taken for sequencing was PBMCs or a T cell subset sorted from them (not recorded which). The chain recombines TRBV12-3 or TRBV12-4 with TRBJ1-2; weak D call: TRBD1 (5 bases). This TCR was recovered from an adult woman who had mild COVID-19 (a few samples of this study predate the infection). Cell type and time point are not known. CDR3 sequence reads: CASSRDGRDGYTF. DNA of the CDR3: TGTGCCAGCAGCCGGGACGGGCGGGATGGCTACACCTTC.